A selection of T cell receptor beta chains follows, all from one sample in a study of T cell repertoires in cytomegalovirus infection. TCRdb passed the reads through MiXCR, listing each CDR3 protein once. The sample lists 250,000 to 300,000 distinct CDR3 sequences, over 20% occurring once. Specimen: PBMCs. The receptors originated from a human donor in good health (CMV status not recorded). Some clones in this sample may be carry-over from other donors' samples. Both conserved end residues are part of each CDR3. D genes are given only for firm matches. Expanded clones get a size class; other rows say once, few or many, or leave the size out.

d_call: .
v_call: TRBV4-1
clone_size: few
j_call: TRBJ1-1
cdr3_aa: CASSQRGGSRERSTEAFF
cdr3_nt: TGCGCCAGCAGCCAGAGGGGGGGATCCCGAGAAAGGAGCACTGAAGCTTTCTTT

d_call: .
v_call: TRBV7-6
clone_size: few
j_call: TRBJ1-1
cdr3_aa: CASSSPQSNTEAFF
cdr3_nt: TGTGCCAGCAGCTCACCCCAATCGAACACTGAAGCTTTCTTT

d_call: .
v_call: TRBV28
clone_size: .
j_call: TRBJ1-5
cdr3_aa: CASSLLQEVSNQPQHF
cdr3_nt: TGTGCCAGCAGTTTATTGCAGGAGGTGAGCAATCAGCCCCAGCATTTT

d_call: .
v_call: TRBV11-2
clone_size: .
j_call: TRBJ2-5
cdr3_aa: CASSSYSGQETQYF
cdr3_nt: TGTGCCAGCAGCTCTTATTCCGGGCAGGAGACCCAGTACTTC

d_call: .
v_call: TRBV6-2/TRBV6-3
clone_size: many
j_call: TRBJ2-7
cdr3_aa: CASGRAEGTSTYEQYF
cdr3_nt: TGTGCCAGCGGGCGGGCAGAGGGGACGTCTACCTACGAGCAGTACTTC

d_call: .
v_call: TRBV18
clone_size: .
j_call: TRBJ2-5
cdr3_aa: CASSRSTGHVETQYF
cdr3_nt: TGTGCCAGCTCACGAAGTACAGGACATGTAGAGACCCAGTACTTC

d_call: TRBD1
v_call: TRBV7-2
clone_size: many
j_call: TRBJ1-6
cdr3_aa: CASSFIGGQVRSPLHF
cdr3_nt: TGTGCCAGCAGCTTCATCGGGGGACAGGTTAGGTCACCCCTCCACTTT

d_call: .
v_call: TRBV7-2
clone_size: .
j_call: TRBJ2-1
cdr3_aa: CASSFGRLGTHNEQFF
cdr3_nt: TGTGCCAGCAGCTTCGGCCGGCTAGGGACCCACAATGAGCAGTTCTTC

d_call: .
v_call: TRBV27
clone_size: many
j_call: TRBJ1-6
cdr3_aa: CASSWGSGRVTSPLHF
cdr3_nt: TGTGCCAGCAGTTGGGGTTCGGGCAGGGTCACCTCACCCCTCCACTTT

d_call: TRBD2
v_call: TRBV12-3/TRBV12-4
clone_size: many
j_call: TRBJ2-1
cdr3_aa: CASSSRLAGVYNEQFF
cdr3_nt: TGTGCCAGCAGTTCAAGACTAGCGGGAGTGTACAATGAGCAGTTCTTC

d_call: .
v_call: TRBV2
clone_size: .
j_call: TRBJ1-2
cdr3_aa: CASSDSGPYGYTF
cdr3_nt: TGTGCCAGCAGTGATTCGGGACCCTATGGCTACACCTTC

d_call: .
v_call: TRBV20-1
clone_size: few
j_call: TRBJ2-7
cdr3_aa: CSANYQGYEQYF
cdr3_nt: TGCAGTGCCAATTACCAGGGTTACGAGCAGTACTTC

d_call: TRBD2
v_call: TRBV25-1
clone_size: .
j_call: TRBJ2-3
cdr3_aa: CASSELSGGPTDTQYF
cdr3_nt: TGTGCCAGCAGTGAATTATCGGGGGGGCCAACAGATACGCAGTATTTT

d_call: .
v_call: TRBV12-3/TRBV12-4
clone_size: few
j_call: TRBJ2-1
cdr3_aa: CASSFASGTAYNEQFF
cdr3_nt: TGTGCCAGCAGTTTCGCCTCTGGGACCGCCTACAATGAGCAGTTCTTC

d_call: .
v_call: TRBV7-2
clone_size: .
j_call: TRBJ2-3
cdr3_aa: CASRVGTGITDTQYF
cdr3_nt: TGTGCCAGCAGGGTGGGTACAGGGATCACAGATACGCAGTATTTT

d_call: TRBD1
v_call: TRBV7-2
clone_size: many
j_call: TRBJ1-4
cdr3_aa: CASSLRDRGEKLFF
cdr3_nt: TGTGCCAGCAGCTTAAGGGACAGGGGTGAAAAACTGTTTTTT

d_call: TRBD1
v_call: TRBV12-3/TRBV12-4
clone_size: many
j_call: TRBJ1-6
cdr3_aa: CASSLLPTGGGSPLHF
cdr3_nt: TGTGCCAGCAGTTTACTTCCTACAGGGGGGGGGTCACCCCTCCACTTT

d_call: .
v_call: TRBV20-1
clone_size: .
j_call: TRBJ1-1
cdr3_aa: CSARAGDLNTEAFF
cdr3_nt: TGCAGTGCTAGGGCCGGGGACTTGAACACTGAAGCTTTCTTT

d_call: .
v_call: TRBV7-9
clone_size: few
j_call: TRBJ1-6
cdr3_aa: CASSHGGWTGSPLHF
cdr3_nt: TGTGCCAGCAGCCATGGGGGGTGGACGGGTTCACCCCTCCACTTT

d_call: .
v_call: TRBV7-2
clone_size: many
j_call: TRBJ2-1
cdr3_aa: CASSPTGRAVRSIDEQFF
cdr3_nt: TGTGCCAGCAGCCCTACCGGACGGGCCGTACGGTCGATCGATGAGCAGTTCTTC

d_call: .
v_call: TRBV12-3/TRBV12-4
clone_size: few
j_call: TRBJ2-1
cdr3_aa: CASSNRESQRQFF
cdr3_nt: TGTGCCAGCAGCAATCGGGAGTCTCAGCGGCAGTTCTTC

d_call: .
v_call: TRBV20-1
clone_size: few
j_call: TRBJ1-2
cdr3_aa: CSASRRGGYGYTF
cdr3_nt: TGCAGTGCTAGCCGTAGGGGTGGCTATGGCTACACCTTC

d_call: .
v_call: TRBV7-9
clone_size: many
j_call: TRBJ1-1
cdr3_aa: CASSPGTTGGAFF
cdr3_nt: TGTGCCAGCAGCCCTGGGACAACCGGGGGCGCTTTCTTT

d_call: .
v_call: TRBV7-2
clone_size: many
j_call: TRBJ2-6
cdr3_aa: CASSEQVRATNVLTF
cdr3_nt: TGTGCCAGCAGCGAACAGGTCCGGGCTACCAACGTCCTGACTTTC

d_call: .
v_call: TRBV7-7
clone_size: .
j_call: TRBJ2-7
cdr3_aa: CARSEQYF
cdr3_nt: TGTGCGAGGTCCGAGCAGTACTTC

d_call: .
v_call: TRBV28
clone_size: many
j_call: TRBJ2-2
cdr3_aa: CASSLPAGNTGELFF
cdr3_nt: TGTGCCAGCAGCCTCCCAGCGGGGAACACCGGGGAGCTGTTTTTT

d_call: .
v_call: TRBV10-3
clone_size: few
j_call: TRBJ1-2
cdr3_aa: CAIRQDSGYTF
cdr3_nt: TGTGCCATCAGACAGGATAGTGGCTACACCTTC

d_call: .
v_call: TRBV7-2
clone_size: few
j_call: TRBJ1-2
cdr3_aa: CASSLVPGQTAYGYTF
cdr3_nt: TGTGCCAGCAGCTTAGTCCCCGGACAAACCGCGTATGGCTACACCTTC

d_call: .
v_call: TRBV7-2
clone_size: many
j_call: TRBJ1-5
cdr3_aa: CASSSRSEPQHF
cdr3_nt: TGTGCCAGCAGCTCCCGTTCGGAACCCCAGCATTTT

d_call: .
v_call: TRBV30
clone_size: few
j_call: TRBJ1-2
cdr3_aa: CAWSVGGAALWTF
cdr3_nt: TGTGCCTGGAGTGTCGGTGGGGCGGCCTTGTGGACCTTC

d_call: TRBD1
v_call: TRBV7-2
clone_size: .
j_call: TRBJ1-2
cdr3_aa: CASSAGTGGDYGYTF
cdr3_nt: TGTGCCAGCAGCGCCGGGACAGGGGGTGACTATGGCTACACCTTC

d_call: TRBD1
v_call: TRBV11-3
clone_size: .
j_call: TRBJ1-3
cdr3_aa: CASSLGQGYTNTIYF
cdr3_nt: TGTGCCAGCAGCCTCGGACAGGGGTATACCAACACCATATATTTT

d_call: TRBD1
v_call: TRBV20-1
clone_size: few
j_call: TRBJ1-2
cdr3_aa: CSADRGGYGYTF
cdr3_nt: TGCAGTGCTGACAGGGGAGGCTATGGCTACACCTTC

d_call: TRBD2
v_call: TRBV29-1
clone_size: .
j_call: TRBJ2-7
cdr3_aa: CSVVLAINEQYF
cdr3_nt: TGCAGCGTTGTACTAGCGATCAACGAGCAGTACTTC

d_call: .
v_call: TRBV20-1
clone_size: once
j_call: TRBJ1-1
cdr3_aa: CSARDIQGQNTEAFF
cdr3_nt: TGCAGTGCTAGAGACATACAGGGTCAAAACACTGAAGCTTTCTTT

d_call: .
v_call: TRBV7-8
clone_size: few
j_call: TRBJ1-1
cdr3_aa: CASSYNPGFEAFF
cdr3_nt: TGTGCCAGCAGCTACAATCCGGGATTTGAAGCTTTCTTT

d_call: TRBD1
v_call: TRBV6-1
clone_size: many
j_call: TRBJ2-3
cdr3_aa: CASSIGQGAGDTQYF
cdr3_nt: TGTGCCAGCAGTATCGGACAGGGGGCTGGAGATACGCAGTATTTT

d_call: .
v_call: TRBV7-2
clone_size: many
j_call: TRBJ1-2
cdr3_aa: CASSLAWMDANYGYTF
cdr3_nt: TGTGCCAGCAGCTTAGCTTGGATGGATGCTAACTATGGCTACACCTTC

d_call: .
v_call: TRBV20-1
clone_size: .
j_call: TRBJ1-4
cdr3_aa: CSVHATGTNEKLFF
cdr3_nt: TGCAGTGTCCACGCAACAGGGACCAATGAAAAACTGTTTTTT

d_call: .
v_call: TRBV7-4
clone_size: .
j_call: TRBJ1-6
cdr3_aa: CASSLRDSYNSPLHF
cdr3_nt: TGTGCCAGCAGCTTGCGGGATTCCTATAATTCACCCCTCCACTTT

d_call: .
v_call: TRBV7-8
clone_size: many
j_call: TRBJ1-1
cdr3_aa: CASSTLDEAFF
cdr3_nt: TGTGCCAGCAGCACGCTCGATGAAGCTTTCTTT

d_call: .
v_call: TRBV7-2
clone_size: .
j_call: TRBJ2-7
cdr3_aa: CASSLGSHSTYEQYF
cdr3_nt: TGTGCCAGCAGCTTAGGGTCCCATTCTACCTACGAGCAGTACTTC

d_call: TRBD1
v_call: TRBV6-2/TRBV6-3
clone_size: few
j_call: TRBJ2-2
cdr3_aa: CASSYYAQGSGGELFF
cdr3_nt: TGTGCCAGCAGTTACTATGCACAGGGGAGCGGCGGGGAGCTGTTTTTT

d_call: .
v_call: TRBV6-2/TRBV6-3
clone_size: .
j_call: TRBJ2-5
cdr3_aa: CASRVTSQETQYF
cdr3_nt: TGTGCCAGCAGGGTGACTAGCCAAGAGACCCAGTACTTC

d_call: .
v_call: TRBV28
clone_size: .
j_call: TRBJ1-4
cdr3_aa: CASSPAGPGKLFF
cdr3_nt: TGTGCCAGCAGCCCCGCGGGGCCTGGAAAACTGTTTTTT

d_call: .
v_call: TRBV6-2/TRBV6-3
clone_size: few
j_call: TRBJ2-2
cdr3_aa: CASSLDVGGTGELFF
cdr3_nt: TGTGCCAGCAGTCTCGACGTCGGGGGCACCGGGGAGCTGTTTTTT

d_call: TRBD1
v_call: TRBV7-2
clone_size: many
j_call: TRBJ2-7
cdr3_aa: CASSSGTGLVQVHEQYF
cdr3_nt: TGTGCCAGCAGCTCCGGGACAGGTCTGGTCCAGGTTCACGAGCAGTACTTC

d_call: .
v_call: TRBV5-1
clone_size: few
j_call: TRBJ2-5
cdr3_aa: CASSLALDGSPRETQYF
cdr3_nt: TGCGCCAGCAGCTTGGCCTTGGATGGAAGCCCCCGGGAGACCCAGTACTTC